These 11 T cell receptor beta chains were all obtained from the same sample, sequenced in a study of blood T cells in healthy people across ages. Next came a second PCR, run for about 6 to 12 cycles, which used a sample-barcoded 5' primer along with a J-beta primer mix. MiXCR, applied by TCRdb to the 5' RACE reads, yields one record per CDR3 protein. The sample lists over a million distinct CDR3 sequences; around 59% were seen once. The sample consisted of blood. All receptors derive from a man aged 18 to 29 in good health.

The V gene is TRBV12-3 or TRBV12-4, the J gene TRBJ2-5, with D perhaps being TRBD1 or TRBD2 (5 bases each). The CDR3 is made up of 17 amino acids. The V and J ends lost 8 bases and 6 bases respectively, with 28 bases between them. The CDR3 protein is CASGLGQSIGELKTQYF. As DNA, the CDR3 is TGTGCCAGCGGGTTGGGGCAGTCTATTGGGGAGTTGAAGACCCAGTACTTC.

The chain joins TRBV9 to TRBJ2-3; D call uncertain. The CDR3 runs 13 residues. Trimming pared 6 bases from V and 2 bases from J, leaving 10 bases between. Germline CDR1 is SGDLS and CDR2 is YYNGEE. The CDR3 here is CASTGRATDTQYF. Written as DNA, the CDR3 is TGTGCCAGCACTGGCCGGGCCACAGATACGCAGTATTTT.

The rearrangement uses TRBV20-1 and TRBJ2-3; D is uncertain. The CDR3 runs to 13 residues. V was trimmed by 1 base and J by 4 bases, leaving 9 bases between them. Germline V gene sequence: CDR1 DFQATT, CDR2 SNEGSKA (reference sequence). CDR3 residues: CSARVTGPDTQYF. The CDR3 region has the DNA TGCAGTGCTAGAGTAACGGGTCCAGATACGCAGTATTTT.

This sequence joins TRBV12-3 or TRBV12-4 and TRBJ2-7, with no clear D. This CDR3 contains 12 residues. Trimming took off 3 bases at V and 2 bases at J, with 5 bases between the two ends. CDR3 sequence (DNA): TGTGCCAGCAGTTTTTTCGCCTACGAGCAGTACTTC. Translated: CASSFFAYEQYF.

The CDR3 loop is CSSGGQGSNEQFF. The DNA of the CDR3 is TGCAGTAGTGGGGGACAGGGATCCAATGAGCAGTTCTTC. The rearrangement uses TRBV29-1 and TRBJ2-1; 9 bases align to TRBD1. Germline V gene lookup returns CDR1 SQVTM and CDR2 ANQGSEA. The CDR3 covers 13 residues.

This clonotype was recorded a few times. The chain employs TRBV2 and TRBJ2-7; D possibly corresponds to TRBD1 (6 bases). The CDR3 loop spans 14 amino acids. The germline CDR1 and CDR2 sequences are SNHLY and FYNNEI. The V end lost 3 bases, the J end lost 1 base, and 10 bases lay between the germline ends. Here the CDR3 reads CASSEGRGSYEQYF. As DNA, the CDR3 is TGTGCCAGCAGTGAGGGCAGGGGATCCTACGAGCAGTACTTC.

The chain couples TRBV6-1 to TRBJ2-3, with 7 bases identical to TRBD1. Trimming removed 9 bases from V and 0 bases from J; junction bases left unmatched: 6. Germline V lookup: CDR1 MNHNS, CDR2 SASEGT. This CDR3 is 14 amino acids long. The CDR3 is CASGRDSSTDTQYF. The DNA of the CDR3 is TGTGCCAGTGGCCGGGACAGTAGCACAGATACGCAGTATTTT.

V usage is TRBV20-1 and J usage is TRBJ2-1; TRBD2 agrees at 10 bases. The J segment lost 4 bases and the V segment lost 4 bases, leaving 7 bases of the junction unmatched. The CDR3 has 15 residues. CDR1 is DFQATT, CDR2 SNEGSKA, per germline (reference sequence). This CDR3 is CSAIPSGGWYNEQFF. CDR3 bases: TGCAGTGCTATCCCTAGCGGGGGTTGGTACAATGAGCAGTTCTTC.

A word on this clonotype: This may be a read error: a much more frequent sequence differs by one nucleotide. The chain joins TRBV6-2 or TRBV6-3 to TRBJ1-2, with D maybe TRBD1 (5 bases). The V gene's germline CDR1 is MNHEY and CDR2 SVGEGT. V lost 8 bases, J lost 3 bases, and 10 bases lay in between. The CDR3 extends over 12 amino acids. In DNA form, the CDR3 reads TGTGCCAGCGCGGACACGGACTATGGCTACACCTTC. Translated: CASADTDYGYTF.

This clonotype was recorded a few times. The gene calls are TRBV20-1 and TRBJ2-1, with D hard to call. Trimming took off 0 bases at V and 4 bases at J, with 4 bases between the two ends. This CDR3 is built from 12 residues. Germline V gene lookup returns CDR1 DFQATT and CDR2 SNEGSKA (reference sequence). The CDR3: CSAREGYNEQFF. The DNA for the CDR3 is TGCAGTGCTAGAGAGGGGTACAATGAGCAGTTCTTC.

This sequence joins TRBV25-1 and TRBJ2-1; 12 bases fit TRBD2. The CDR3 is 16 residues long. CDR1 is MGHDK and CDR2 is SYGVNS in the germline V gene. V lost 3 bases to trimming and J lost 4 bases; unmatched junction nucleotides: 4. The CDR3 is CASSDLAGGPYNEQFF. DNA of the CDR3: TGTGCCAGCAGTGATCTAGCGGGAGGGCCTTACAATGAGCAGTTCTTC.